This is a list of T cell receptor beta chains from one sample in a study of OX40 agonist ivuxolimab in advanced cancers. Using immunoSEQ multiplex PCR, the repertoire was profiled, and TCRdb retains in-frame clones only, with some absent. Among fewer than 40,000 clones, about 80% were seen once, and the ten largest hold roughly 23%. The source material was CD4+ or CD8+ T cells sorted from blood, sampled in a trial of the OX40 agonist ivuxolimab. The receptors come from an adult with an advanced solid tumor such as melanoma, head and neck, liver or kidney cancer. The CDR3 runs from the conserved cysteine through the conserved F or W. Fields, in order: CDR3 protein, V gene, J gene.

CSVGSGTRNQPQHF	TRBV29-1	TRBJ1-5
CASSLVGGSNSPLHF	TRBV11-2	TRBJ1-6
CAWSVLDSGANVLTF	TRBV30	TRBJ2-6
CACIMNTEAFF	TRBV6-1	TRBJ1-1
CASSLLPTGSTDTQYF	TRBV5-1	TRBJ2-3
CASSPGLAGGQETQYF	TRBV5-1	TRBJ2-5
CASSLAGQGIGYTF	TRBV7-9	TRBJ1-2
CASSERVGDYGYTF	TRBV6-1	TRBJ1-2
CAISRNTGLDSPLHF	TRBV10-3	TRBJ1-6
CASSSERIFYNEQFF	TRBV6-1	TRBJ2-1
CASSFLTGELFF	TRBV11-2	TRBJ2-2
CASNQYRELFF	TRBV28	TRBJ2-2
CASSGASGGEQTQYF	TRBV28	TRBJ2-5
CAWSVHAGGPLGEQFF	TRBV30	TRBJ2-1
CASSVTTDRRGGYTF	TRBV28	TRBJ1-2
CASSYTGGGPNSEQFF	TRBV11-2	TRBJ2-1
CASSPRLRETQYF	TRBV19	TRBJ2-5
CSVAGLNNEQFF	TRBV29-1	TRBJ2-1
CASSRIGGPLSGANVLTF	TRBV7-9	TRBJ2-6
CASSWTASTDTQYF	TRBV5-1	TRBJ2-3
CASGTGVHGYTF	TRBV27	TRBJ1-2
CASSLEAGGYEQYF	TRBV7-2	TRBJ2-7
CAWSVGHSKNIQYF	TRBV30	TRBJ2-4
CAISEREGQGTQYF	TRBV10-3	TRBJ2-5
CASSEAGLFNQPQHF	TRBV2	TRBJ1-5
CASSVGQNGYTF	TRBV5-1	TRBJ1-2
CAWSRQDYSGANVLTF	TRBV30	TRBJ2-6
CASSFAGTGISGNTIYF	TRBV11-2	TRBJ1-3
CASSGQGFNTEAFF	TRBV5-1	TRBJ1-1
CASSYSIGPGNTIYF	TRBV5-5	TRBJ1-3
CASSEQGDIRPQHF	TRBV2	TRBJ1-5